Below, 20 T cell receptor beta chains from the same sample are listed, as sequenced in a study of shared T cell receptors in the human thymus. The repertoire was sequenced with immunoSEQ multiplex PCR; TCRdb's copy has only in-frame clones and lacks some. The sample lists hundreds of thousands of clones, approximately 80% occurring once. These data were likewise used in another study, on human thymus T cells.

The material sequenced was thymocytes. The receptors shown here come from a boy under three years old with a congenital heart defect.

The J gene is TRBJ1-2, the V gene TRBV14; D remains ambiguous. V gave up 4 bases and J gave up 1 base, with 10 bases separating them. Looked up from germline, CDR1 is SGHDN and CDR2 is FVKESK. The CDR3 is made up of 14 amino acids. For the CDR3, the DNA is TGTGCCAGCAGCCCCGGCCAGCGTAACTATGGCTACACCTTC. This sequence encodes CASSPGQRNYGYTF.

The chain recombines TRBV5-1 with TRBJ2-7; 7 bases agree with TRBD1. The length of the CDR3 is 17 residues. The germline V gene has CDR1 SGHRS and CDR2 YFSETQ. Losses at the gene ends were 4 bases for V and 4 bases for J; bases not matched to a gene: 17. Here the CDR3 reads CASSPSTGQRVEYEQYF. CDR3 DNA: TGCGCCAGCAGCCCGAGCACGGGACAGAGGGTCGAGTACGAGCAGTACTTC.

The chain couples TRBV28 to TRBJ2-1; TRBD2 matches at 8 bases. The length of the CDR3 is 15 residues. J was trimmed by 4 bases and V by 5 bases; bases with no gene match: 7. Looked up from germline, CDR1 is MDHEN and CDR2 is SYDVKM. In nucleotides, the CDR3 is TGTGCCAGCAGTCCGGCCAGCGGGAGTTACAATGAGCAGTTCTTC. Translated, it gives CASSPASGSYNEQFF. Looking up the rest from reference TRBV28 and TRBJ2-1 gives the full variable domain: DVKVTQSSRYLVKRTGEKVFLECVQDMDHENMFWYRQDPGLGLRLIYFSYDVKMKEKGDIPEGYSVSREKKERFSLILESASTNQTSMYLCASSPASGSYNEQFFGPGTRLTVL.

This chain uses TRBV19 with TRBJ1-2, with a weak D call TRBD1 (5 bases). Deletions cut 1 base from V and 0 bases from J, with 12 bases between. CDR1 and CDR2 (germline): LNHDA, SQIVND (reference sequence). This CDR3 contains 16 residues. CDR3: CASSIGGTDANYGYTF. The CDR3 DNA reads as TGTGCCAGTAGTATAGGCGGGACTGATGCTAACTATGGCTACACCTTC.

The table lists this clone with a few counts. J is TRBJ1-1 and V is TRBV19, with TRBD1 matching 10 bases. Per germline, CDR1 LNHDA and CDR2 SQIVND (reference sequence). The V gene end was trimmed by 4 bases and the J gene end by 6 bases; junction bases not matched to a gene: 8. The CDR3 covers 15 residues. CDR3 in DNA: TGTGCCAGTAGTACCAGAAGACAGGGGGCGGCTGAAGCTTTCTTT. It translates to CASSTRRQGAAEAFF.

The chain combines TRBV15 with TRBJ2-7; 13 bases line up with TRBD2. CDR1 is LNHNV, CDR2 YYDKDF, per germline (reference sequence). The ends lost 2 bases at V and 4 bases at J; junction bases unmatched: 5. CDR3 length equals 16 residues. CDR3 DNA sequence: TGTGCCACCAGCAGAAGGACTAGCGGGAGTGTGTACGAGCAGTACTTC. Amino acids: CATSRRTSGSVYEQYF.

The V call is TRBV7-9, the J call TRBJ1-2, with D possibly TRBD1 on 6 matching bases. Between the trimmed V and J ends, which lost 7 bases and 7 bases, there was a span of 25 bases. Looked up from germline, CDR1 is SEHNR and CDR2 is FQNEAQ (reference sequence). The CDR3 covers 16 residues. The CDR3 bases are TGTGCCAGCACCCCGACCCTGGGGGGGCGGTTCGGTGGCTACACCTTC. It translates to CASTPTLGGRFGGYTF.

The chain carries TRBV4-1 and TRBJ2-3, with 7 nucleotides matching TRBD1. Trimming at V came to 6 bases and at J to 1 base, leaving 7 bases not matched to a gene. CDR1 MGHRA and CDR2 YSYEKL come from the germline V gene. The CDR3 extends over 15 amino acids. CDR3 sequence (DNA): TGCGCCAGCAGTCTCACAGGGGTTGGCACAGATACGCAGTATTTT. This encodes CASSLTGVGTDTQYF.

The genes are TRBV18 and TRBJ2-3, with 7 bases identical to TRBD2. This CDR3 is 17 amino acids long. Per the germline V gene, CDR1 is KGHSH and CDR2 is LQKENI. V was pared by 5 bases and J by 2 bases, with 13 bases of the junction left unmatched. The CDR3 region is CASSSLFETSPTDTQYF. The CDR3 bases are TGTGCCAGCTCATCCCTTTTCGAGACTAGCCCCACAGATACGCAGTATTTT.

This clone was counted a single time. The identical CDR3 is also encoded by other nucleotide sequences in the sample. This chain connects TRBV29-1 to TRBJ2-3; 8 bases line up with TRBD2. The length of the CDR3 is 13 residues. V lost 2 bases and J lost 12; bases outside the gene matches: 10. Germline values: CDR1 SQVTM, CDR2 ANQGSEA. The CDR3 DNA is TGCAGCGTTGAAATCCCCGGACTAGCCGATCAGTATTTT. Translated: CSVEIPGLADQYF.

The table lists this clone with a few counts. This rearrangement joins TRBV5-1 to TRBJ2-7, with 9 bases fitting TRBD2. Germline CDR1 reads SGHRS; CDR2 reads YFSETQ. This CDR3 region has 16 residues. V shed 0 bases, J shed 5 bases, and the junction held 9 bases outside the gene matches. CDR3 nucleotides: TGCGCCAGCAGCTTGGACGGACTAGCGAGGTGTAACGAGCAGTACTTC. Residues: CASSLDGLARCNEQYF.

The chain links TRBV11-3 to TRBJ2-1; 7 positions match TRBD2. Germline CDR1 reads SGHNT; CDR2 reads YENEEA. This CDR3 spans 17 amino acids. Trimming at V came to 0 bases and at J to 5 bases, leaving 10 bases not matched to a gene. CDR3 bases: TGTGCCAGCAGCTTAGATCGGTTGGCGGGGGACCACAATGAGCAGTTCTTC. This gives the protein CASSLDRLAGDHNEQFF.

The chain uses TRBV7-9 and TRBJ2-7, with TRBD2 identical over 11 bases. The J segment lost 8 bases and the V segment lost 5 bases, leaving 17 bases of the junction unmatched. The germline CDR1 and CDR2 sequences are SEHNR and FQNEAQ (reference sequence). This CDR3 contains 17 residues. The CDR3 DNA reads TGTGCCAGCAGCCCCCGAGGTTTTGGGACTAGCGGATCGCAGCAGTACTTC. Translating it yields CASSPRGFGTSGSQQYF.

V gene TRBV11-2 combines with J gene TRBJ2-3; 12 bases agree with TRBD2. From germline, CDR1 is SGHAT and CDR2 FQNNGV. This CDR3 is built from 16 residues. The junction had 9 bases not matched to a gene; V was cut back by 5 bases and J by 6 bases. The DNA for the CDR3 is TGTGCCAGCAGCCACTACGGACTAGCGGGAAAGGATACGCAGTATTTT. Its protein product is CASSHYGLAGKDTQYF.

As DNA, the CDR3 is TGCGCCAGCAGCTTGTACCGGGACACGAGCTCCTACGAGCAGTACTTC. The encoded protein is CASSLYRDTSSYEQYF. The gene calls are TRBV5-1 and TRBJ2-7; TRBD1 is a possible D gene (6 bases). Germline CDR1 SGHRS, CDR2 YFSETQ. The CDR3 sequence is 16 residues long. Trimming left V 1 base short and J 0 bases short, with 14 bases between.

The chain links TRBV4-3 to TRBJ2-7; weak D call: TRBD2 (5 bases). This CDR3 contains 17 residues. Germline lookup yields CDR1 LGHNA and CDR2 YSLEER. V was pared by 4 bases and J by 2 bases, with 21 bases between. The CDR3 region has the DNA TGCGCCAGCAGCCCTGGTAGTCGGGGAAACATGGCCTACGAGCAGTACTTC. Translating gives CASSPGSRGNMAYEQYF.

Here the CDR3 reads CASSHPPEDRDNEKLFF. The CDR3 DNA is TGTGCCAGCAGCCACCCCCCTGAGGACAGGGATAATGAAAAACTGTTTTTT. The chain carries TRBV14 and TRBJ1-4; 8 bases are shared with TRBD1. The CDR3 extends over 17 amino acids. Germline-derived CDR1 and CDR2 are SGHDN and FVKESK. V was clipped by 3 bases and J by 4 bases; unmatched bases: 10.

This clone showed up just once. This chain connects TRBV28 to TRBJ2-5; a possible D gene is TRBD1 (6 bases). The CDR3 is made up of 14 amino acids. Germline values: CDR1 MDHEN, CDR2 SYDVKM. V was pared by 5 bases and J by 3 bases, with 13 bases between. The CDR3 DNA is TGTGCCAGCAGTCAAGGGACACTAGAAGAGACCCAGTACTTC. This gives the protein CASSQGTLEETQYF.

This chain joins TRBV4-3 and TRBJ1-4, with a possible D match to TRBD1 (5 bases). Germline assignment: CDR1 LGHNA and CDR2 YSLEER. The CDR3 is 19 amino acids. V was pared by 2 bases and J by 0 bases, with 19 bases between. The CDR3 coding sequence is TGCGCCAGCAGCCAAAGGAACCCCCCCAGGGCCCCAACTAATGAAAAACTGTTTTTT. This gives the protein CASSQRNPPRAPTNEKLFF.

V and J are TRBV6-5 and TRBJ2-3, with D possibly being TRBD2 (5 bases). Germline V gene sequence: CDR1 MNHEY, CDR2 SVGAGI. V lost 2 bases to trimming and J lost 4 bases, with 16 bases between them. This CDR3 is 16 amino acids long. Here the CDR3 reads CASSYTPRLAADTQYF. Written as DNA, the CDR3 is TGTGCCAGCAGTTACACCCCCCGCCTAGCTGCAGATACGCAGTATTTT.